This T cell receptor (beta chain) stems from a study of blood T cell repertoires in COVID-19. Study context: COVID-19 samples collected from the United States, Italy and Spain covered acute and convalescent phases. Sources were T cells, B-cell-depleted T cells, or PBMCs; the material itself was cDNA or gDNA.

Unmatched junction bases numbered 1, after V lost 3 bases and J lost 4 bases. In germline, CDR1 is SGHNT, CDR2 YENEEA. The CDR3 runs to 13 residues. In the study's own analysis: By means of reference gene primer amplification, nucleated cell counts were estimated. The protocol was immunoSEQ multiplex PCR, while the TCRdb copy is restricted to in-frame clones and leaves out a portion. V, J and clone size reflect that table, while D and trimming were determined from the DNA. The table has about 46,000 clones, 88% seen once. The J gene is TRBJ1-1, the V gene TRBV11-3; 8 positions agree with TRBD1. This receptor was identified in a human donor with active COVID-19. The donor label of this sample is uncertain. Sequenced input: peripheral blood. The CDR3 DNA reads TGTGCCAGCAGCTTCACAGGGGGCACTGAAGCTTTCTTT. Amino acid sequence: CASSFTGGTEAFF.